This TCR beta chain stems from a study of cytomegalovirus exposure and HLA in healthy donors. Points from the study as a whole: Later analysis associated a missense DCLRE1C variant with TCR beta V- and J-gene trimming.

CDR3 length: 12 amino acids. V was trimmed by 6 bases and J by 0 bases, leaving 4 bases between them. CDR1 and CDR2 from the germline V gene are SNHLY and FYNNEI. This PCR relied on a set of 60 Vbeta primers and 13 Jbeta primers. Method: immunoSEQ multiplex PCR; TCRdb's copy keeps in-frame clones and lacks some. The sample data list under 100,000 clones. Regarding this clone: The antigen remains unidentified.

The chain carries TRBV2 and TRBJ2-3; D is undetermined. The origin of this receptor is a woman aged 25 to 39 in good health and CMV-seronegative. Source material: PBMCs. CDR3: CASRTSTDTQYF. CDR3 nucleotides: TGTGCCAGCAGGACTAGCACAGATACGCAGTATTTT.